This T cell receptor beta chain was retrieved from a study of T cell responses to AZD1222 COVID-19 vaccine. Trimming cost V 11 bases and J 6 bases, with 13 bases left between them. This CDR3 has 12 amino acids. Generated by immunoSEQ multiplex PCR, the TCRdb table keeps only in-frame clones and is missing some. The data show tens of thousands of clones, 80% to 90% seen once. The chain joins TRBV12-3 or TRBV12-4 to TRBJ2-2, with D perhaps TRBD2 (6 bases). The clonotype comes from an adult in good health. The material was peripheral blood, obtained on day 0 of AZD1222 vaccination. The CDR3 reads CAVGGGSGELFF. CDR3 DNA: TGTGCCGTTGGTGGAGGGTCCGGGGAGCTGTTTTTT.